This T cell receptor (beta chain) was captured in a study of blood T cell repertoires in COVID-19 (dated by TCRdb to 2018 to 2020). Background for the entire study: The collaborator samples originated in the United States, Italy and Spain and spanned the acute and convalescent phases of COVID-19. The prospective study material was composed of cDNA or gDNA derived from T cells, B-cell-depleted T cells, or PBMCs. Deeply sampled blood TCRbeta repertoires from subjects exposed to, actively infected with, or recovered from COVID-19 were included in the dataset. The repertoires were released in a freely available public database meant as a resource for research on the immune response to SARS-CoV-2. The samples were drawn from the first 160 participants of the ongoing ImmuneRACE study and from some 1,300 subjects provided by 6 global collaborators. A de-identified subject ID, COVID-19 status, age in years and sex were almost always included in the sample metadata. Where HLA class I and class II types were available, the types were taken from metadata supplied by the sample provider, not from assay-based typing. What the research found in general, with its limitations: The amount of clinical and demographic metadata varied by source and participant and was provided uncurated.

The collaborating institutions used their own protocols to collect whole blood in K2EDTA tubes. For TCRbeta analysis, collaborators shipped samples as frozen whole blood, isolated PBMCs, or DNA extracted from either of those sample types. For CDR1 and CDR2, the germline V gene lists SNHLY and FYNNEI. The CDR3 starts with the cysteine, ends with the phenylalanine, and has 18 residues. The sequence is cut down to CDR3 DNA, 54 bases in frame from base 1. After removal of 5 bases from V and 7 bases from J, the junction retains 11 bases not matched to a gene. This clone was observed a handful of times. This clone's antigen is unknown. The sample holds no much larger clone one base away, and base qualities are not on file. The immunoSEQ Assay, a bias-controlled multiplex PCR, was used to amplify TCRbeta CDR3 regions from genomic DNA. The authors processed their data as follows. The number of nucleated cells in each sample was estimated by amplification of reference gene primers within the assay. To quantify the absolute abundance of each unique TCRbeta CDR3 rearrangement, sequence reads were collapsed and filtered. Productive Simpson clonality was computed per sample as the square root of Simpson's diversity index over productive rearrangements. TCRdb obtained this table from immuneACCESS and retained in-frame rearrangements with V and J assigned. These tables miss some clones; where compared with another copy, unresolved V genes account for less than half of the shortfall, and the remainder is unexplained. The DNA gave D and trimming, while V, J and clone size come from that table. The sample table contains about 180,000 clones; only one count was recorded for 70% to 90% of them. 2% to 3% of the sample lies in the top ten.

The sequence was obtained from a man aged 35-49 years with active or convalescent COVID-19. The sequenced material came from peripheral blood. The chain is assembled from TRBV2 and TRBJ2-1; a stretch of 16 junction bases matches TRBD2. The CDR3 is CASSPHPLGLAGGNEQFF. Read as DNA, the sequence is TGTGCCAGCAGTCCGCACCCGCTGGGACTAGCGGGGGGGAATGAGCAGTTCTTC.